The 5 T cell receptor beta chains below all came from one sample that was sequenced in a study of shared clonotypes between healthy human individuals. Using immunoSEQ multiplex PCR, the repertoire was profiled, and TCRdb retains in-frame clones only, with some absent. Of some 2 million clones listed, roughly 94% were seen once; the top ten hold 0.13%. Sequenced: naive CD4+ T cells sorted from blood. This sample's subset: CD45RA+ positively selected. The receptors stem from a man aged 18 to 35 in good health.

As for this clone: Additional DNA sequences in this sample encode the identical CDR3. V is TRBV9 and J is TRBJ1-2; tentatively, D is TRBD1 (6 bases). CDR3 length equals 13 residues. V lost 4 bases and J lost 2, with 9 bases in between. From germline, CDR1 is SGDLS and CDR2 YYNGEE. The CDR3 coding sequence is TGTGCCAGCAGCCGAGACAGGAACTATGGCTACACCTTC. Its translation: CASSRDRNYGYTF.

The J gene is TRBJ1-1, the V gene TRBV27, with D perhaps TRBD1 (5 bases). The V and J ends lost 6 bases and 6 bases respectively, with 14 bases between them. The CDR3 length is 13 residues. The germline V gene has CDR1 MNHEY and CDR2 SMNVEV (reference sequence). CDR3 loop: CASRRGSGAEAFF. CDR3 nucleotide sequence: TGTGCCAGCAGGCGAGGGTCGGGGGCTGAAGCTTTCTTT.

The gene calls are TRBV5-1 and TRBJ2-7, with 12 bases matching TRBD2. Germline lookup yields CDR1 SGHRS and CDR2 YFSETQ. With V trimmed by 4 bases and J by 3 bases, 8 bases remained unmatched. The CDR3 extends over 16 amino acids. In DNA form, the CDR3 reads TGCGCCAGCAGCGGGAAACCGGGACTAGCGGGCTACGAGCAGTACTTC. This gives the protein CASSGKPGLAGYEQYF.

Worth noting for this clone: Additional DNA sequences in this sample encode the identical CDR3. The rearrangement links TRBV20-1 to TRBJ1-1; D is undetermined. The ends were cut back, 5 bases at V and 4 bases at J, with 8 bases in the middle. The CDR3 covers 11 residues. Per germline, CDR1 DFQATT and CDR2 SNEGSKA (reference sequence). CDR3 nucleotide sequence: TGCAGTGCTCCCCTGAGCACTGAAGCTTTCTTT. This codes for CSAPLSTEAFF.

Regarding this clone: The identical CDR3 is also encoded by other nucleotide sequences in the sample. The J gene is TRBJ2-3, the V gene TRBV10-1; D remains unclear. Trimming stripped 2 bases from V and 0 bases from J, with 0 bases between. This CDR3 spans 12 amino acids. Germline CDR1 and CDR2: WNHNN and SYGVQD (reference sequence). Written as DNA, the CDR3 is TGCGCCAGCAGTGAGAGCACAGATACGCAGTATTTT. Its translation is CASSESTDTQYF.